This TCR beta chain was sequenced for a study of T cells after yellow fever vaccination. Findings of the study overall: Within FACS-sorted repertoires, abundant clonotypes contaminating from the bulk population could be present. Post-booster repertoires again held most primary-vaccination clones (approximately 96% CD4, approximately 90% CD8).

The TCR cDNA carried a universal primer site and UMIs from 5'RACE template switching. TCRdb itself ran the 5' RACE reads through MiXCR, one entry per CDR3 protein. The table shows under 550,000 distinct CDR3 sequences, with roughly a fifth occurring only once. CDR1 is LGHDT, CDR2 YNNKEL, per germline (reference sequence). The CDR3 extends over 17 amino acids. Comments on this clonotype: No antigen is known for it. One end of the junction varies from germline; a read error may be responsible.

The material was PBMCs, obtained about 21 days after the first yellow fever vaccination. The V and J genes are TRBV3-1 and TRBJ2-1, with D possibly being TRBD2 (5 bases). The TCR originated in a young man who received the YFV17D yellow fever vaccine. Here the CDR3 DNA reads TGTGCCTGCAGCCAGATCCTGGACTTCCGTTCCTACAATGAGCAGTTCTTC. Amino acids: CACSQILDFRSYNEQFF.